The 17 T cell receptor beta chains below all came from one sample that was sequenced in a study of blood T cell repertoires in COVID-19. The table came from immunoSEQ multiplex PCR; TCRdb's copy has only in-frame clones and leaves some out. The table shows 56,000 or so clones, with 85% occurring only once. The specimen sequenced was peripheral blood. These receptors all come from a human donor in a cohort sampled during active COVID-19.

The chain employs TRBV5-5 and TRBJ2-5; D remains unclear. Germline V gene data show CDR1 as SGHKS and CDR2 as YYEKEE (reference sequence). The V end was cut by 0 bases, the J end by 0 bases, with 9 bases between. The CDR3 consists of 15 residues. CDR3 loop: CASSLVHTNQETQYF. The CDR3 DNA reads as TGTGCCAGCAGCTTGGTGCACACAAACCAAGAGACCCAGTACTTC.

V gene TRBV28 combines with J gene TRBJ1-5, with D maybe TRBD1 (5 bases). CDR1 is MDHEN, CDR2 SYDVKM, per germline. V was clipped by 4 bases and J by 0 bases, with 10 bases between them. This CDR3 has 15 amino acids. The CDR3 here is CASSWEGLSNQPQHF. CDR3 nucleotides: TGTGCCAGCAGTTGGGAGGGGCTTAGCAATCAGCCCCAGCATTTT.

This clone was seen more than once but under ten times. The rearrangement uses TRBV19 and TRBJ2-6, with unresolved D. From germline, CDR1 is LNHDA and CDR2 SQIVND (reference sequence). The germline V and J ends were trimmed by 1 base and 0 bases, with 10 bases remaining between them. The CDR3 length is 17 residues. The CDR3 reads CASSIGLGSSGANVLTF. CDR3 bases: TGTGCCAGTAGTATAGGACTCGGCAGCTCTGGGGCCAACGTCCTGACTTTC.

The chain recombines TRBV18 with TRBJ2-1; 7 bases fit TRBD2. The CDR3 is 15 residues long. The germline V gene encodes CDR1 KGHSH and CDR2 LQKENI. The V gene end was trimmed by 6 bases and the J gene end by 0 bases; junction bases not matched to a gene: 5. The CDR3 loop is CASSSGGSSYNEQFF. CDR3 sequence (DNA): TGTGCCAGCTCGTCGGGCGGGAGCTCCTACAATGAGCAGTTCTTC.

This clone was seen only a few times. The CDR3 spells CATSDGGAVGTEAFF. Here the CDR3 DNA reads TGTGCCACCAGTGACGGGGGGGCCGTCGGCACTGAAGCTTTCTTT. The rearrangement links TRBV24-1 to TRBJ1-1; D possibly corresponds to TRBD1 (6 bases). V lost 4 bases, J lost 4 bases, and 15 bases lay in between. The CDR3 extends over 15 amino acids. Per germline, CDR1 KGHDR and CDR2 SFDVKD.

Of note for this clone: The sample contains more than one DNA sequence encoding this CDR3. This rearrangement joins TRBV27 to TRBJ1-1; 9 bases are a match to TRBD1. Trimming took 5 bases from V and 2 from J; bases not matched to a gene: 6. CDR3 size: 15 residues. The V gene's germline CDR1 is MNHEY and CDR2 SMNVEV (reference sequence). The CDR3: CASSRDRASNTEAFF. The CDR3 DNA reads TGTGCCAGCAGTCGGGACAGGGCCTCAAACACTGAAGCTTTCTTT.

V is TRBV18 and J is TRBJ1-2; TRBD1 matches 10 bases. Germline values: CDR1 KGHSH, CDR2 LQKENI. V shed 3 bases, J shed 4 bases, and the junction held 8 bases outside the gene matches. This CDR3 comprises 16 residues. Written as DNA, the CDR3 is TGTGCCAGCTCACCCCGGGACAGGGGTGATCGCTATGGCTACACCTTC. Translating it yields CASSPRDRGDRYGYTF.

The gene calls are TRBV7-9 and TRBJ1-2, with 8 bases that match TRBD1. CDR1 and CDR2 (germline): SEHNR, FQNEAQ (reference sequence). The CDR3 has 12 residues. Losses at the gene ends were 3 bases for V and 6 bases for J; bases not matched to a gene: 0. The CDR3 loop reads CASSLTGDGYTF. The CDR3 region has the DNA TGTGCCAGCAGCTTGACAGGGGATGGCTACACCTTC.

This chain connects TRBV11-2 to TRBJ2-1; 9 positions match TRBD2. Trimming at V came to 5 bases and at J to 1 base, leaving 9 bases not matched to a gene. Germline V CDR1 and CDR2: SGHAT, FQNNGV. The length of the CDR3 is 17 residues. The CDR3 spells CASSGRTSGPSYNEQFF. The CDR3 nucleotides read TGTGCCAGCAGCGGGCGTACTAGCGGGCCTTCCTACAATGAGCAGTTCTTC. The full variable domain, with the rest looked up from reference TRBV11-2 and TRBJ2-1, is EAGVAQSPRYKIIEKRQSVAFWCNPISGHATLYWYQQILGQGPKLLIQFQNNGVVDDSQLPKDRFSAERLKGVDSTLKIQPAKLEDSAVYLCASSGRTSGPSYNEQFFGPGTRLTVL.

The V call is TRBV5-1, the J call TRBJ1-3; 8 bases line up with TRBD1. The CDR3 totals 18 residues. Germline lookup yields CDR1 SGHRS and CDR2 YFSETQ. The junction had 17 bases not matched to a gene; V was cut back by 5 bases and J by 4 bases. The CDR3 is CASSLGVTGDTAGNTIYF. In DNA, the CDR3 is TGCGCCAGCAGTCTGGGGGTGACAGGGGATACCGCCGGAAACACCATATATTTT. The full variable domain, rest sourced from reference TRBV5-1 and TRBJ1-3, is KAGVTQTPRYLIKTRGQQVTLSCSPISGHRSVSWYQQTPGQGLQFLFEYFSETQRNKGNFPGRFSGRQFSNSRSEMNVSTLELGDSALYLCASSLGVTGDTAGNTIYFGEGSWLTVV.

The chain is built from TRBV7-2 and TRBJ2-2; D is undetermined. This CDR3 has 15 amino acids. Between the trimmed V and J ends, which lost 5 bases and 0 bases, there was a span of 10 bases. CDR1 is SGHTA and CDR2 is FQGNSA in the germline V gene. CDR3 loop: CASSPRRTNTGELFF. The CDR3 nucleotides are TGTGCCAGCAGCCCCCGCAGGACGAACACCGGGGAGCTGTTTTTT.

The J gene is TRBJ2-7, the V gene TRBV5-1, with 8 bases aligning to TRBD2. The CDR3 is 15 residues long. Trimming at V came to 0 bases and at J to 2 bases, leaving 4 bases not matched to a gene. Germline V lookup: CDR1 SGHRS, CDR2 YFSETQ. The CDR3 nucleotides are TGCGCCAGCAGCTTGGAGTCGGGAGGGCCCTACGAGCAGTACTTC. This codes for CASSLESGGPYEQYF.

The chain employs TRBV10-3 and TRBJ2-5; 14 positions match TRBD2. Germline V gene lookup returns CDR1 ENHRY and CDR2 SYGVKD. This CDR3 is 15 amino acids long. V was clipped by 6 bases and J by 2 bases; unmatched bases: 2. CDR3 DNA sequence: TGTGCCATCAGAGGGACTAGCGGGAGACAAGAGACCCAGTACTTC. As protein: CAIRGTSGRQETQYF.

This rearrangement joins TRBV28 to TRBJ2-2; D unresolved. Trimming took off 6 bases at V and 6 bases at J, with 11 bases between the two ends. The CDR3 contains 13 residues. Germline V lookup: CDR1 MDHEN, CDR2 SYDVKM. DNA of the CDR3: TGTGCCAGCAGCCTTCAGAGCGCCGGGGAGCTGTTTTTT. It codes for CASSLQSAGELFF. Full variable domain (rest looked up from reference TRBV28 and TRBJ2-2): DVKVTQSSRYLVKRTGEKVFLECVQDMDHENMFWYRQDPGLGLRLIYFSYDVKMKEKGDIPEGYSVSREKKERFSLILESASTNQTSMYLCASSLQSAGELFFGEGSRLTVL.

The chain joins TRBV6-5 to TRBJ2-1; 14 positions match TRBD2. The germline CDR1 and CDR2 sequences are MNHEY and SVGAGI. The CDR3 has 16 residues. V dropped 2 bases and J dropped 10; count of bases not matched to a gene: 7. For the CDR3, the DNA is TGTGCCAGCAGTTACGGGACTAGCGGGAGTCAACGGGAGCAGTTCTTC. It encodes CASSYGTSGSQREQFF.

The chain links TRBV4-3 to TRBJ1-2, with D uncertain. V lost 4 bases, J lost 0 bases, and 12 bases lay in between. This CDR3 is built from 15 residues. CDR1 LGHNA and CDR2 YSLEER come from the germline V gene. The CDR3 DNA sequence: TGCGCCAGCAGCCCTAACAGTCACGCTAACTATGGCTACACCTTC. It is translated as CASSPNSHANYGYTF.

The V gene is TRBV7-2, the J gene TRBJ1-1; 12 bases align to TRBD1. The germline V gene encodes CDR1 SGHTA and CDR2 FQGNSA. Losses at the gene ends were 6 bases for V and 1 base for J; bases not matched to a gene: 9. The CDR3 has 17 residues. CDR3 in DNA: TGTGCCAGCAGACGGGACAGGGGGCCGGGGGCGAACACTGAAGCTTTCTTT. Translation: CASRRDRGPGANTEAFF.